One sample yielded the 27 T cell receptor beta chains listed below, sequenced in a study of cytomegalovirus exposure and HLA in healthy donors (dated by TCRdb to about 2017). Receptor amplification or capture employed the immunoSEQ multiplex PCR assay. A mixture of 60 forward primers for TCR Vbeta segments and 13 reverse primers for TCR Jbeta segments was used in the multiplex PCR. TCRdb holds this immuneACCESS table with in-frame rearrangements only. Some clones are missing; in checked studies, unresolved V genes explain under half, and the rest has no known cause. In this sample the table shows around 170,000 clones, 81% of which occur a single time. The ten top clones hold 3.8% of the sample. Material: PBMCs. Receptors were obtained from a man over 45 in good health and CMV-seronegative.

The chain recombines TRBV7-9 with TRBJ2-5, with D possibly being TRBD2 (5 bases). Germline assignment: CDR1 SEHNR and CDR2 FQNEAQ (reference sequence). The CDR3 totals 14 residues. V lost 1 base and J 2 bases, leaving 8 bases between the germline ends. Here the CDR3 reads CASSLGGVQETQYF. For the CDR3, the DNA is TGTGCCAGCAGCTTAGGGGGAGTACAAGAGACCCAGTACTTC.

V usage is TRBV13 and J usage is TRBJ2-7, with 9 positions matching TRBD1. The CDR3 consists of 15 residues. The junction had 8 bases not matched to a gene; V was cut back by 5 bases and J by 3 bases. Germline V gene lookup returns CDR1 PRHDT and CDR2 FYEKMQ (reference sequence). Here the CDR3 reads CASSQRGQGHYEQYF. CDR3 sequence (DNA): TGTGCCAGCAGCCAGCGAGGACAGGGGCACTACGAGCAGTACTTC.

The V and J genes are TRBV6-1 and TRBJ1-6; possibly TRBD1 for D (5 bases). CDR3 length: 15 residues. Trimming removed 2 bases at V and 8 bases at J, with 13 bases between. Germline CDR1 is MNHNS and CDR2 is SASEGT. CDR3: CASSEKGWGDSPLHF. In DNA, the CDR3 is TGTGCCAGCAGTGAAAAGGGGTGGGGGGATTCACCCCTCCACTTT.

The CDR3 nucleotides are TGTGCCAGCGAATTGGCGGACAACCGCTACGAGCAGTACTTC. Its protein is CASELADNRYEQYF. The J gene is TRBJ2-7, the V gene TRBV7-9; weak D call: TRBD1 (5 bases). Germline V gene lookup returns CDR1 SEHNR and CDR2 FQNEAQ (reference sequence). The CDR3 length is 14 residues. Trimming cost V 8 bases and J 3 bases, with 17 bases left between them.

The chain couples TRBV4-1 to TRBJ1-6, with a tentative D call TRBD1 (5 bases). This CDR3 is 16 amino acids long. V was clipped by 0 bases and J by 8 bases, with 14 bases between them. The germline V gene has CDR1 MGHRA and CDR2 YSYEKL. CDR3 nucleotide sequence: TGCGCCAGCAGCCAAGATTGGGCCTCAGGGTATTCACCCCTCCACTTT. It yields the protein CASSQDWASGYSPLHF.

The CDR3: CASSPLEFPRGEAFF. For the CDR3, the DNA is TGTGCCAGCTCACCCCTAGAGTTCCCGAGGGGGGAAGCTTTCTTT. The chain joins TRBV18 to TRBJ1-1; D possibly corresponds to TRBD1 (6 bases). V lost 3 bases, J lost 8 bases, and 19 bases lay in between. CDR3 length: 15 residues. The germline V gene encodes CDR1 KGHSH and CDR2 LQKENI.

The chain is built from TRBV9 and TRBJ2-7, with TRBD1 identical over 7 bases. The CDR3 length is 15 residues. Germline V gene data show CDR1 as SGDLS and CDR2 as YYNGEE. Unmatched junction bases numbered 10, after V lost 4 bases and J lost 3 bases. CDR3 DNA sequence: TGTGCCAGCAGCTCCGAGGGGGCGCTTAGCTACGAGCAGTACTTC. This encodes CASSSEGALSYEQYF.

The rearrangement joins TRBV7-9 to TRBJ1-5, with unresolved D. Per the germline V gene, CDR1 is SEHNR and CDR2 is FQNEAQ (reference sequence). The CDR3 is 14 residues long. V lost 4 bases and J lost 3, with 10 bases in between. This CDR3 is CASSCPTPNQPQHF. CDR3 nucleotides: TGTGCCAGCAGCTGCCCGACACCCAATCAGCCCCAGCATTTT.

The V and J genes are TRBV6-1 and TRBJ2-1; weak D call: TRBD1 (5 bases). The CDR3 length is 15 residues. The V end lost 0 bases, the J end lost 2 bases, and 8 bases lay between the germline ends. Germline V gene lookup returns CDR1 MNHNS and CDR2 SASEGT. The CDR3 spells CASSEATGPYNEQFF. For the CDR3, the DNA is TGTGCCAGCAGTGAAGCCACAGGACCCTACAATGAGCAGTTCTTC.

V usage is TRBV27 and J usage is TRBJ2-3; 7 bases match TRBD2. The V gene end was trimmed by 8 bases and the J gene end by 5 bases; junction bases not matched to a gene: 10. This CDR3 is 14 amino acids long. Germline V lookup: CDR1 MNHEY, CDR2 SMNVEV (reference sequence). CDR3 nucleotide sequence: TGTGCCAGCGCCGAGGGAGGGGCTAAAGATACGCAGTATTTT. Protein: CASAEGGAKDTQYF.

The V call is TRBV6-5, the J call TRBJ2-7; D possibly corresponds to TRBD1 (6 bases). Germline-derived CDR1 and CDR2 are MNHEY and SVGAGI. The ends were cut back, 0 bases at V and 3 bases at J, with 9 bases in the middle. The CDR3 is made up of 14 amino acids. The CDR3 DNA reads TGTGCCAGCAGTTACTCCCAGGGGTACTACGAGCAGTACTTC. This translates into CASSYSQGYYEQYF.

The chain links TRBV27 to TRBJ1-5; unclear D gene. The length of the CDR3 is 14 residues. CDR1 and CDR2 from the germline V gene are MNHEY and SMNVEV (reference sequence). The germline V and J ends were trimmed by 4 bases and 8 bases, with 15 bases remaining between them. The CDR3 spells CASSSHRSSEPQHF. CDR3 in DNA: TGTGCCAGCAGTTCCCACCGCTCTTCGGAGCCCCAGCATTTT.

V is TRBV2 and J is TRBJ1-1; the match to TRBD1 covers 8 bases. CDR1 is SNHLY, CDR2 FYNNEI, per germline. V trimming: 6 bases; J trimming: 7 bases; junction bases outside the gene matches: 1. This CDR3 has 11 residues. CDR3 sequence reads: CASRDRGEAFF. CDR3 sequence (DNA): TGTGCCAGCAGAGACAGGGGTGAAGCTTTCTTT.

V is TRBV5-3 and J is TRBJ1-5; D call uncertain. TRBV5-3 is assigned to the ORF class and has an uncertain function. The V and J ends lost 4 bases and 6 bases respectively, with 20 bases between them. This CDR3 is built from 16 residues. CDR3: CARSQDGCYRGQPQHF. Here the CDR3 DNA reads TGTGCCAGAAGCCAGGACGGGTGTTATCGGGGTCAGCCCCAGCATTTT.

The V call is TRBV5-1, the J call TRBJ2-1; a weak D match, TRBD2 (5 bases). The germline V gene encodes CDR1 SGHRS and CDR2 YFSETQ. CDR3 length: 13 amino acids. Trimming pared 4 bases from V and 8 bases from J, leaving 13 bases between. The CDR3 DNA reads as TGCGCCAGCAGCAGGACCGGGGTAGATGAGCAGTTCTTC. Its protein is CASSRTGVDEQFF.

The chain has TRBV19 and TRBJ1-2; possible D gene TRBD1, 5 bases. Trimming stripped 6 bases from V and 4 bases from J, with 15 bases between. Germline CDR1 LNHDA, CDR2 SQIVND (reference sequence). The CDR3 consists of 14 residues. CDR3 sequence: CASSPTAQTYGYTF. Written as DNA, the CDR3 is TGTGCCAGTAGCCCGACAGCACAGACCTATGGCTACACCTTC.

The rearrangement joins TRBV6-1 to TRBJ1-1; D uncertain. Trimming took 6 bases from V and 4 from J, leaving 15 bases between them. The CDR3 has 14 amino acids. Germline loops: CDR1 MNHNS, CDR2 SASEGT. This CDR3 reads CASRPGTDRTEAFF. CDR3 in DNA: TGTGCCAGCAGGCCGGGAACGGATCGCACTGAAGCTTTCTTT.

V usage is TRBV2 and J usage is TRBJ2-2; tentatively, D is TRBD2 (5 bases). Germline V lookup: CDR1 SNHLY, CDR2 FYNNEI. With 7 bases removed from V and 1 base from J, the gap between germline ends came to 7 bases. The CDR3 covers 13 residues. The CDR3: CASKRENTGELFF. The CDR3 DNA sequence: TGTGCCAGCAAGAGGGAGAACACCGGGGAGCTGTTTTTT.

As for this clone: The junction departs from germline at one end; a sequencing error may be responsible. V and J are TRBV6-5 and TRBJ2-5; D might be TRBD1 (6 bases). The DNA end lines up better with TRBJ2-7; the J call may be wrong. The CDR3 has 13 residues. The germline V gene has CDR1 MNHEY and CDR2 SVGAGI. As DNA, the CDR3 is TGTGCCAGCAGCTACTACAGGGATTACGAGCAGTACTTC. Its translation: CASSYYRDYEQYF.

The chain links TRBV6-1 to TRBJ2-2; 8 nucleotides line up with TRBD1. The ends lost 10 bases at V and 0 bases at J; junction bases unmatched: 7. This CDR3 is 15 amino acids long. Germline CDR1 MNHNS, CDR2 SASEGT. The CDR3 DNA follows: TGTGCCATCCTACGGACAGGGACGAACACCGGGGAGCTGTTTTTT. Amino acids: CAILRTGTNTGELFF.

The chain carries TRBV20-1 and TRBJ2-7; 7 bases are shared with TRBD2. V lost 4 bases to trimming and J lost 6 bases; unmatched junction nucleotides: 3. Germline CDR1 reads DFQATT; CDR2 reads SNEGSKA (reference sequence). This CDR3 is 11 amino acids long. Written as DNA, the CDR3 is TGCAGTGCTATACTAGCGAGCGAGCAGTACTTC. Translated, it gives CSAILASEQYF.

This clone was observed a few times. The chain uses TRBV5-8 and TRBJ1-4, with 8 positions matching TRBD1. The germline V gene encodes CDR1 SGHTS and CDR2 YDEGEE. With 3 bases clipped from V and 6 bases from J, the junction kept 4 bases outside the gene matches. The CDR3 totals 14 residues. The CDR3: CASSSRGRDEKLFF. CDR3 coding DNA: TGTGCCAGCAGCTCCAGGGGGCGAGATGAAAAACTGTTTTTT. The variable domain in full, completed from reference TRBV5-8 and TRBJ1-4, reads EAGVTQSPTHLIKTRGQQATLRCSPISGHTSVYWYQQALGLGLQFLLWYDEGEERNRGNFPPRFSGRQFPNYSSELNVNALELEDSALYLCASSSRGRDEKLFFGSGTQLSVL.

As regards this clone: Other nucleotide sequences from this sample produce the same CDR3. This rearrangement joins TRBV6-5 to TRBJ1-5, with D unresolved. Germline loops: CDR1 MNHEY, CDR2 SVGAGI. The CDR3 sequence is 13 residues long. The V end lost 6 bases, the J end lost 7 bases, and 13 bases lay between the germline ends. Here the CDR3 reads CASSRTGGQPQHF. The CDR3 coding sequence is TGTGCCAGCAGCCGGACGGGAGGCCAGCCCCAGCATTTT.

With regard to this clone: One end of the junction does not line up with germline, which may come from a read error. CDR3 in amino acids: CSSSQAGGPYNEQFF. As DNA, the CDR3 is TGTTCCAGCAGCCAAGCGGGGGGGCCCTACAATGAGCAGTTCTTC. This chain uses TRBV7-9 with TRBJ2-1, with 10 bases identical to TRBD2. This CDR3 spans 15 amino acids. Germline V lookup: CDR1 SEHNR, CDR2 FQNEAQ (reference sequence).

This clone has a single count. CDR3 protein: CAIRGGTDYEQYF. The CDR3 bases are TGTGCCATCAGGGGCGGGACAGATTACGAGCAGTACTTC. The chain links TRBV10-3 to TRBJ2-7; D is perhaps TRBD1 (7 bases). Germline V gene lookup returns CDR1 ENHRY and CDR2 SYGVKD. Trimming removed 6 bases at V and 4 bases at J, with 13 bases between. This CDR3 region has 13 residues.

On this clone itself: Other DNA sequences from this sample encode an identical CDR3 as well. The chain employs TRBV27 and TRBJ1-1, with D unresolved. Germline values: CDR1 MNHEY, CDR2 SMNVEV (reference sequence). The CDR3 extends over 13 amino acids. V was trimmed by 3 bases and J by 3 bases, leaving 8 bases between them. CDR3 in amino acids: CASSFSPDTEAFF. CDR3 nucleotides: TGTGCCAGCAGTTTTAGCCCGGACACTGAAGCTTTCTTT.

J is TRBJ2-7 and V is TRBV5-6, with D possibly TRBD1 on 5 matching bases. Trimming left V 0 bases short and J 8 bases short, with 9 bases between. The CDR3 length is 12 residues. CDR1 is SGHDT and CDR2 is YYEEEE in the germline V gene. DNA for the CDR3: TGTGCCAGCAGCTTGGGGCAGGGAAAGCAGTACTTC. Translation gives CASSLGQGKQYF.